One sample yielded the 20 T cell receptor beta chains listed below, sequenced in a study of early T cells in non-severe SARS-CoV-2 infection. TCRdb reprocessed the 5' RACE reads via MiXCR and lists one record per CDR3 protein. This sample has about 81,000 distinct CDR3 sequences, with less than 8% found just once. What was sequenced was whole blood. Receptors were obtained from an adult who was a healthcare worker with PCR-confirmed SARS-CoV-2 infection or an uninfected control (not recorded which).

In this sample, this clonotype turned up many times. The chain employs TRBV20-1 and TRBJ1-5; perhaps TRBD1 as D (5 bases). Germline values: CDR1 DFQATT, CDR2 SNEGSKA (reference sequence). The CDR3 totals 18 residues. V dropped 3 bases and J dropped 4 bases, with 25 bases sitting between them. CDR3 bases: TGCAGTGCTAGGACCGCAGGGTTCGCCGGACGGGTAAATCAGCCCCAGCATTTT. Its protein product is CSARTAGFAGRVNQPQHF.

The rearrangement links TRBV2 to TRBJ2-1; TRBD2 agrees at 15 bases. The CDR3 sequence is 15 residues long. Per the germline V gene, CDR1 is SNHLY and CDR2 is FYNNEI. The ends lost 2 bases at V and 9 bases at J; junction bases unmatched: 2. The CDR3 here is CASSERGLAGGEQFF. The CDR3 DNA reads as TGTGCCAGCAGTGAAAGGGGACTAGCGGGAGGTGAGCAGTTCTTC. Full variable domain (remainder filled in from reference TRBV2 and TRBJ2-1): EPEVTQTPSHQVTQMGQEVILRCVPISNHLYFYWYRQILGQKVEFLVSFYNNEISEKSEIFDDQFSVERPDGSNFTLKIRSTKLEDSAMYFCASSERGLAGGEQFFGPGTRLTVL.

This clonotype was recorded at least ten times. The chain joins TRBV20-1 to TRBJ2-5; TRBD1 is a possible D gene (6 bases). The germline gives CDR1 DFQATT, CDR2 SNEGSKA (reference sequence). The CDR3 spans 15 residues. The V and J ends lost 0 bases and 1 base respectively, with 12 bases between them. The CDR3 DNA reads TGCAGTGCTAGAGATCTTAGACAGGCCCAAGAGACCCAGTACTTC. As protein: CSARDLRQAQETQYF.

Only a few counts were recorded for this clonotype. The rearrangement joins TRBV6-2 or TRBV6-3 to TRBJ1-1; perhaps TRBD1 as D (5 bases). Trimming took off 5 bases at V and 6 bases at J, with 19 bases between the two ends. The CDR3 length is 15 residues. Germline lookup yields CDR1 MNHEY and CDR2 SVGEGT. The DNA of the CDR3 is TGTGCCAGCAGTACCCCTAGGGACCCTCGGGCTGAAGCTTTCTTT. Its protein is CASSTPRDPRAEAFF.

This clonotype was seen a handful of times. J is TRBJ1-5 and V is TRBV6-1; D is unclear. V lost 2 bases and J 4 bases, leaving 12 bases between the germline ends. Germline V gene data show CDR1 as MNHNS and CDR2 as SASEGT. There are 15 residues in the CDR3. Here the CDR3 reads CASSERWAGNQPQHF. The CDR3 DNA sequence: TGTGCCAGCAGTGAACGGTGGGCTGGAAATCAGCCCCAGCATTTT.

This chain joins TRBV6-5 and TRBJ2-7; D not certain. The germline CDR1 and CDR2 sequences are MNHEY and SVGAGI. CDR3 size: 13 residues. V was pared by 0 bases and J by 3 bases, with 6 bases between. As DNA, the CDR3 is TGTGCCAGCAGTTACTCTCGGAGCTACGAGCAGTACTTC. It encodes CASSYSRSYEQYF.

This clonotype was counted a few times. The chain joins TRBV5-5 to TRBJ2-1; 13 nucleotides match TRBD2. From germline, CDR1 is SGHKS and CDR2 YYEKEE (reference sequence). This CDR3 has 15 residues. The J segment lost 6 bases and the V segment lost 5 bases, leaving 5 bases of the junction unmatched. CDR3 coding DNA: TGTGCCAGCAGAAGGACTAGCGGGAGCGGCAATGAGCAGTTCTTC. Protein: CASRRTSGSGNEQFF.

The chain uses TRBV5-8 and TRBJ2-7, with a possible D match to TRBD1 (6 bases). V lost 2 bases and J 3 bases, leaving 12 bases between the germline ends. The CDR3 covers 14 residues. Germline V lookup: CDR1 SGHTS, CDR2 YDEGEE. This CDR3 reads CASSLGGGHYEQYF. In DNA, the CDR3 is TGTGCCAGCAGCTTAGGTGGGGGCCACTACGAGCAGTACTTC.

This clonotype was counted only a few times. V is TRBV4-3 and J is TRBJ1-5, with D tentatively TRBD1 (5 bases). The CDR3 is 15 amino acids. Trimming cost V 0 bases and J 5 bases, with 11 bases left between them. Per germline, CDR1 LGHNA and CDR2 YSLEER. CDR3 protein: CASSQDAGGDQPQHF. The CDR3 nucleotides read TGCGCCAGCAGCCAAGATGCCGGGGGTGATCAGCCCCAGCATTTT.

This clonotype was observed at least ten times. The rearrangement joins TRBV27 to TRBJ1-5, with a weak D call TRBD1 (6 bases). Trimming cost V 6 bases and J 9 bases, with 15 bases left between them. Germline CDR1 is MNHEY and CDR2 is SMNVEV (reference sequence). The length of the CDR3 is 13 residues. The CDR3 region has the DNA TGTGCCAGCAGACCCGGACAGTCGGGGCCCCAGCATTTT. This codes for CASRPGQSGPQHF.

This clonotype was observed at least ten times. J is TRBJ2-1 and V is TRBV7-6; 8 nucleotides align to TRBD1. Losses at the gene ends were 5 bases for V and 0 bases for J; bases not matched to a gene: 6. CDR1 and CDR2 (germline): SGHVS, FNYEAQ. The CDR3 contains 16 residues. As DNA, the CDR3 is TGTGCCAGCAGCCAAGGGACAGGAGTCTCCTACAATGAGCAGTTCTTC. Encoded protein: CASSQGTGVSYNEQFF.

Many counts were recorded for this clonotype. V gene TRBV5-4 combines with J gene TRBJ2-1; TRBD2 agrees at 15 bases. There are 19 residues in the CDR3. With 2 bases clipped from V and 6 bases from J, the junction kept 12 bases outside the gene matches. The germline V gene has CDR1 SGHNT and CDR2 YYREEE (reference sequence). CDR3 nucleotides: TGTGCCAGCAGCTTCTACGGACTAGCGGGGGGGCTTAGAGTCAATGAGCAGTTCTTC. It translates to CASSFYGLAGGLRVNEQFF.

The chain has TRBV29-1 and TRBJ1-1; 11 nucleotides align to TRBD1. The ends lost 5 bases at V and 0 bases at J; junction bases unmatched: 14. In germline, CDR1 is SQVTM, CDR2 ANQGSEA. The CDR3 consists of 18 residues. CDR3 sequence: CSVPGTGGTFYMNTEAFF. CDR3 coding DNA: TGCAGCGTTCCCGGGACAGGGGGGACTTTTTACATGAACACTGAAGCTTTCTTT. Using reference TRBV29-1 and TRBJ1-1 for the parts outside the CDR3, the full variable domain is SAVISQKPSRDICQRGTSLTIQCQVDSQVTMMFWYRQQPGQSLTLIATANQGSEATYESGFVIDKFPISRPNLTFSTLTVSNMSPEDSSIYLCSVPGTGGTFYMNTEAFFGQGTRLTVV.

This clonotype was counted ten times or more. The rearrangement uses TRBV9 and TRBJ1-3, with TRBD1 as a possible D gene (6 bases). This CDR3 is built from 15 residues. V dropped 3 bases and J dropped 0 bases, with 10 bases sitting between them. Germline-derived CDR1 and CDR2 are SGDLS and YYNGEE. CDR3 amino acids: CASSATTGSGNTIYF. Written as DNA, the CDR3 is TGTGCCAGCAGCGCAACGACAGGCTCTGGAAACACCATATATTTT.

V gene TRBV10-2 combines with J gene TRBJ1-5, with TRBD1 matching 9 bases. After removal of 5 bases from V and 6 bases from J, the junction contained 8 bases not matched to a gene. From germline, CDR1 is WSHSY and CDR2 SAAADI. The CDR3 covers 15 residues. CDR3: CASSTNTGGGQPQHF. CDR3 DNA sequence: TGCGCCAGCAGTACCAATACAGGGGGCGGTCAGCCCCAGCATTTT.

This clonotype has just a few counts. The chain links TRBV10-2 to TRBJ2-1; D possibly uses TRBD1 or TRBD2 (5 bases each). This CDR3 has 15 amino acids. V was shortened by 3 bases and J by 2 bases, with 11 bases between the two germline ends. Germline CDR1 and CDR2: WSHSY and SAAADI. CDR3 region: CASSDAGSAYNEQFF. CDR3 nucleotide sequence: TGCGCCAGCAGTGATGCAGGGAGCGCCTACAATGAGCAGTTCTTC.

The table lists this clonotype with many counts. The genes are TRBV29-1 and TRBJ2-4; D is unresolved. V shed 2 bases and J shed 0 bases, with 14 bases lying between them. Germline CDR1 is SQVTM and CDR2 is ANQGSEA. CDR3 length equals 16 residues. This CDR3 reads CSVETVESLAKNIQYF. CDR3 DNA sequence: TGCAGCGTTGAAACGGTGGAGTCCCTAGCCAAAAACATTCAGTACTTC.

The rearrangement joins TRBV7-9 to TRBJ2-1, with 15 bases aligning to TRBD2. Losses at the gene ends were 5 bases for V and 2 bases for J; bases not matched to a gene: 13. From germline, CDR1 is SEHNR and CDR2 FQNEAQ (reference sequence). This CDR3 has 20 amino acids. For the CDR3, the DNA is TGTGCCAGCAGCCCACAACCGGGACTAGCGGGGGGAGTACCCTACAATGAGCAGTTCTTC. It yields the protein CASSPQPGLAGGVPYNEQFF.

There are many counts of this clonotype. The chain uses TRBV20-1 and TRBJ1-1; possible D gene TRBD1, 6 bases. Germline assignment: CDR1 DFQATT and CDR2 SNEGSKA (reference sequence). V shed 8 bases and J shed 1 base, with 11 bases lying between them. The CDR3 runs to 12 residues. CDR3 protein: CSITTGNTEAFF. The DNA for the CDR3 is TGCAGTATTACGACAGGGAACACTGAAGCTTTCTTT.

The sample holds a few counts of this clonotype. The V and J genes are TRBV30 and TRBJ2-7; the D gene is possibly TRBD2 (5 bases). V lost 5 bases and J lost 3, with 8 bases in between. The CDR3 has 11 residues. Germline V CDR1 and CDR2: GTSNPN, SVGIG (reference sequence). CDR3 in DNA: TGTGCCTGGGGACGGGGCTACGAGCAGTACTTC. Translated, it gives CAWGRGYEQYF.